This T cell receptor beta chain was profiled in a study of CD8 T cells in ankylosing spondylitis (dated by TCRdb to 2015 to 2018). Background for the entire study: T cell receptor beta repertoires were profiled in healthy donors and ankylosing spondylitis patients so that disease-linked TCR variants could be found. The full study cohort was made up of over 20 ankylosing spondylitis patients and about a hundred healthy donors. Peripheral blood was sampled, and synovial fluid was additionally collected from ankylosing spondylitis patients. What the study reported, not specific to this receptor: The disease-linked clones showed a CD8+ phenotype and occurred at relatively low frequencies in peripheral blood. Blood from ankylosing spondylitis patients appeared to be characterized by a TCR beta motif composed of roughly eight highly homologous amino acid variants. The disease-linked clones were reported as significantly enriched in matched synovial fluid samples from ankylosing spondylitis patients. Some TCR beta motif variants had previously been reported in synovial fluid and blood of reactive arthritis patients, which suggested common disease-initiation mechanisms.

Sequencing was carried out with an Illumina HiSeq 2500. Quantitative 5'-RACE with molecular barcodes was the method used to prepare the TCR beta libraries. Turning to the authors' computational methods: A new computational method, built on a probabilistic model of VDJ rearrangement, was used to identify disease-linked TCR variants. The public reads were quality trimmed at Q25 with fastp and then assembled into clones with MiXCR by TCRdb, keeping productive beta chains. Rows are unified per CDR3 protein, each entry keeping the most common DNA and genes. It is TCRdb's table, rather than the study itself, that gives the V and J calls and clone size. This sample comprises some 800,000 distinct CDR3 sequences, approximately 12% of them detected only once. The top ten constitute less than 0.65% of the sample. Note on this clonotype: There is no known antigen for this receptor. Per-base quality was not reported, and no clone a single base away is much larger than it.

Between the V and J ends, shortened by 4 bases and 2 bases respectively, the junction contains 14 bases. Counted from cysteine to phenylalanine, this CDR3 has 15 amino acids. Here the CDR3 DNA is all that survives: 45 bases in frame from base 1. The germline V gene (reference sequence) specifies SGHNT as CDR1 and YYREEE as CDR2. The sequence derives from a male donor with ankylosing spondylitis. The sequence is built from TRBV5-4 and TRBJ2-3; the D call is tentative, TRBD1 or TRBD2, as each matches 5 bases. Sequences were obtained from blood, either unsorted or a sorted T cell fraction (not recorded which). At the DNA level, the sequence is TGTGCCAGCAGCCGGGGACGGGACCTCACAGATACGCAGTATTTT. Its protein is CASSRGRDLTDTQYF.